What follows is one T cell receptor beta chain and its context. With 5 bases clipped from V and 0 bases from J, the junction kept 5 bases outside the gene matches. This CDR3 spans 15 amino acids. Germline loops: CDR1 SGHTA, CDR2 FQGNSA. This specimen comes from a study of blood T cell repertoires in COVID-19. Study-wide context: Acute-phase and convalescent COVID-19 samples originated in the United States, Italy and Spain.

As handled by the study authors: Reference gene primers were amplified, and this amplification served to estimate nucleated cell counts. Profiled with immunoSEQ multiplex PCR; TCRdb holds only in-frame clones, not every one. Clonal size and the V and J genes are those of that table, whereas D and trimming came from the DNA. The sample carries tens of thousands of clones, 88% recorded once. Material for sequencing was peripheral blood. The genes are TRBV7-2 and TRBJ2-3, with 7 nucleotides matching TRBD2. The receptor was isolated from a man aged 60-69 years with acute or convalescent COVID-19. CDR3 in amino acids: CASSKAGPSTDTQYF. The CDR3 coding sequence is TGTGCCAGCAGCAAAGCGGGACCGAGCACAGATACGCAGTATTTT.